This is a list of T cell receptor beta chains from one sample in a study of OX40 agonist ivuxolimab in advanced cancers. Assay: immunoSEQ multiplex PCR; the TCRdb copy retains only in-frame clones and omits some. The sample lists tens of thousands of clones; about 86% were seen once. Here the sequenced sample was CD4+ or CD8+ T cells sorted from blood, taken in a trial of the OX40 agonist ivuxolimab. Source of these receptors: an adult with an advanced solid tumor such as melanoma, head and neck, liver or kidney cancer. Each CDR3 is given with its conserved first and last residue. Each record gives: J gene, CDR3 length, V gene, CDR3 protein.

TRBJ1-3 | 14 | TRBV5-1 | CASSLGDSGNTIYF
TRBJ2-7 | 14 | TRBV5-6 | CASSSGLYGYEQYF
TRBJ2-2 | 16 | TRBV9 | CASSTVRAANTGELFF
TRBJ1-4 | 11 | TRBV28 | CASSPHEKLFF
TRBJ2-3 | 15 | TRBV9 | CASSAISGGPDTQYF
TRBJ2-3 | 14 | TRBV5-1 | CASRDPSSTDTQYF
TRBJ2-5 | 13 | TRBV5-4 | CASSLRDTETQYF
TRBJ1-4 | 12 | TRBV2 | CASSGLIEKLFF
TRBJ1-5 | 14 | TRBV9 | CASSVGGRGQPQHF
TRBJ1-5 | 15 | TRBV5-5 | CASSLDAGENQPQHF
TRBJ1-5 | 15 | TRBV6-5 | CASSYSSRANQPQHF
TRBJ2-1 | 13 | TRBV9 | CASSVARSHEQFF
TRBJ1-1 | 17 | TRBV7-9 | CASSKSFRDRVSREAFF
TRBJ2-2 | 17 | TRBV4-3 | CASSQSSRGTNTGELFF
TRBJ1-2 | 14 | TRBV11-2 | CASSYLRGRFGYTF
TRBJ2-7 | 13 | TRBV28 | CASGLRGINEQYF
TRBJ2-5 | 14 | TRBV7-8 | CASSSGGGGETQYF
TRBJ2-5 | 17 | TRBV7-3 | CASSLKGEGAGLETQYF
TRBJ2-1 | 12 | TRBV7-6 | CASSPHQGWQFF
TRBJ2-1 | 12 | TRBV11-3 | CASSLVGDEQFF
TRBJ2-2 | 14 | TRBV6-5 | CASSRERRAGELFF
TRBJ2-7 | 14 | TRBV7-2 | CASSGQISSYEQYF
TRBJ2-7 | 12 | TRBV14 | CASSQNLYEQYF
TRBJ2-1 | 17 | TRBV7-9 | CASSPLWGGRARNEQFF
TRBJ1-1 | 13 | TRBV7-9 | CASSFFSGTEAFF
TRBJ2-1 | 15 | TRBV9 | CASSLQGGPGNEQFF
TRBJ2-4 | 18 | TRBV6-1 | CASSDAPRRGLAKNIQYF
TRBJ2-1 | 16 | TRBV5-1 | CASSLAVAGASDEQFF
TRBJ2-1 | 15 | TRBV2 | CAGGRGQGRNNEQFF
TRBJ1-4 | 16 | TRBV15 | CATSRETAATNEKLFF
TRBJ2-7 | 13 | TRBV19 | CASSMSGQSEQYF
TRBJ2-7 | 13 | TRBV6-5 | CASSYSVSYEQYF
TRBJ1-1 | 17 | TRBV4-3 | CASSQGTIRFMNTEAFF
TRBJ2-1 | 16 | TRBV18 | CASSPSGRARHNEQFF
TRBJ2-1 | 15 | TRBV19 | CASSIRSQGLNEQFF
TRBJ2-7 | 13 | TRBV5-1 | CASTRPGNYEQYF
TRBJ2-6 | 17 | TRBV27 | CASSGTWLQSRANVLTF
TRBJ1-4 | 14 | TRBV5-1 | CASSKGARSEKLFF
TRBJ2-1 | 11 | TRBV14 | CASSQGVWQFF
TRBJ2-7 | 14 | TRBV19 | CASSISGTDYEQYF